This T cell receptor beta chain was recorded in a study of T cells after yellow fever vaccination. Study results and limitations: Post-booster repertoires again held most primary-vaccination clones (about 95% CD4, around 90% CD8).

TCRdb redid the calling of the 5' RACE reads with MiXCR, one entry per CDR3 protein. The sample consists of 250,000 to 400,000 distinct CDR3 sequences, about 4.5% of them appearing once. The CDR3 has 11 residues. Germline V lookup: CDR1 DFQATT, CDR2 SNEGSKA (reference sequence). Trimming removed 3 bases from V and 6 bases from J, with 9 bases in between. This clonotype was counted a few times. What it recognizes is unknown. This receptor was taken from a man younger than 35 who received the YFV17D yellow fever vaccine. Material: PBMCs, obtained 15 days after the yellow fever booster vaccination. V usage is TRBV20-1 and J usage is TRBJ2-7, with unresolved D. CDR3 residues: CSASGRSEQYV. The CDR3 region has the DNA TGCAGTGCTAGCGGTCGGAGCGAGCAGTACGTC.